Reported below is one TCR beta chain. Its antigen remains unidentified. Germline V gene sequence: CDR1 SGHRS, CDR2 YFSETQ. The CDR3 extends over 16 amino acids. V lost 2 bases, J lost 6 bases, and 9 bases stayed unmatched. The sample originates from a study of graft-versus-host responses after intestinal transplantation. Background on the study: All of the recipients had induction that used anti-thymocyte globulin, then tacrolimus and steroids for 2 to 3 years.

Here immunoSEQ multiplex PCR was the method, and the copy in TCRdb shows in-frame clones only, minus some. The sample lists some 130,000 clones, 90% to 95% occurring once. The material was unstimulated CD4+ T cells sorted from spleen or lymph node cells, obtained before intestinal transplant. This TCR was sampled from a human donor who received an intestinal transplant. The chain combines TRBV5-1 with TRBJ2-2, with TRBD2 matching 8 bases. DNA of the CDR3: TGCGCCAGCAGCTTTACCCAGCGGGGGAAACCCGGGGAGCTGTTTTTT. Its translation is CASSFTQRGKPGELFF.